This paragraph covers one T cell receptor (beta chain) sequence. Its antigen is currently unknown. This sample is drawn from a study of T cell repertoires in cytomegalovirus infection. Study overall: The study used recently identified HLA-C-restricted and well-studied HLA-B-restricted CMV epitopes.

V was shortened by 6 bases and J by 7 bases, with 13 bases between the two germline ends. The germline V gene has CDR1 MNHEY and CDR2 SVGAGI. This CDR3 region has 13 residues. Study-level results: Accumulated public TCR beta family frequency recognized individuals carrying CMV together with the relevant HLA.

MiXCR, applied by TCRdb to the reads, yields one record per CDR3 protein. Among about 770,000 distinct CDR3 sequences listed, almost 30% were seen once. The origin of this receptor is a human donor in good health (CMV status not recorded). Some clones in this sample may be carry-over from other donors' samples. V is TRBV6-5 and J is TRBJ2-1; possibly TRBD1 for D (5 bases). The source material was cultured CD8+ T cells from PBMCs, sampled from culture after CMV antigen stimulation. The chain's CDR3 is CASSIGAGNEQFF. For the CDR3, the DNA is TGTGCCAGCAGCATAGGGGCAGGGAATGAGCAGTTCTTC.